This paragraph covers one T cell receptor beta chain sequence. Clones were read by immunoSEQ multiplex PCR, and TCRdb kept only the in-frame ones, dropping some. The sample lists about 430,000 clones, around 91% occurring once. The data were obtained in a study of blood T cell repertoires in COVID-19. Germline V gene data show CDR1 as SGHAT and CDR2 as FQNNGV. This CDR3 contains 14 residues. V was clipped by 5 bases and J by 1 base; unmatched bases: 3. The gene calls are TRBV11-2 and TRBJ1-1, with 8 positions matching TRBD1. This receptor was taken from a man under 40 who had recovered from COVID-19. Sequencing was done on a sample of PBMCs or T cells enriched from blood (not recorded which). The CDR3: CASSPTGGNTEAFF. Here the CDR3 DNA reads TGTGCCAGCAGCCCCACAGGGGGGAACACTGAAGCTTTCTTT.